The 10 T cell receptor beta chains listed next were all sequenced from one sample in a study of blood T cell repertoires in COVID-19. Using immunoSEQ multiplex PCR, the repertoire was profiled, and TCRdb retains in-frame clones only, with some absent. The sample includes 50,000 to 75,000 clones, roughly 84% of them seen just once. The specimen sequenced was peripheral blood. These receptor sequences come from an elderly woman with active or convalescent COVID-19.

This CDR3 reads CASSLSRGLEGYTF. In nucleotides, the CDR3 is TGTGCCAGCAGCTTGTCCAGGGGGCTGGAGGGCTACACCTTC. V gene TRBV5-5 combines with J gene TRBJ1-2; 8 bases map to TRBD1. Per the germline V gene, CDR1 is SGHKS and CDR2 is YYEKEE (reference sequence). The CDR3 spans 14 residues. V lost 1 base to trimming and J lost 8 bases; unmatched junction nucleotides: 7.

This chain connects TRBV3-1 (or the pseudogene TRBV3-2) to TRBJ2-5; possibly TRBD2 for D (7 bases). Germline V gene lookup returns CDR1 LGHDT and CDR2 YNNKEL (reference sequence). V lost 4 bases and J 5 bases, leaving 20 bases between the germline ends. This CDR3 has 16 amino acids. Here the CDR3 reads CASSPEGRGGWETQYF. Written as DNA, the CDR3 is TGTGCCAGCAGCCCCGAGGGAAGGGGGGGCTGGGAGACCCAGTACTTC.

CDR3 DNA sequence: TGCAGCGTTGAACCACTCTTCATGAACACTGAAGCTTTCTTT. Translated: CSVEPLFMNTEAFF. The chain is built from TRBV29-1 and TRBJ1-1; no clear D gene. Germline V gene sequence: CDR1 SQVTM, CDR2 ANQGSEA. The CDR3 is made up of 14 amino acids. Trimming removed 2 bases at V and 0 bases at J, with 10 bases between.

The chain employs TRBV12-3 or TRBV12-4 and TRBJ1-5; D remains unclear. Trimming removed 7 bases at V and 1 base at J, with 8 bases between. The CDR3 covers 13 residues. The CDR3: CASTSQSNQPQHF. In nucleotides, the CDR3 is TGTGCCAGCACCTCTCAGAGCAATCAGCCCCAGCATTTT.

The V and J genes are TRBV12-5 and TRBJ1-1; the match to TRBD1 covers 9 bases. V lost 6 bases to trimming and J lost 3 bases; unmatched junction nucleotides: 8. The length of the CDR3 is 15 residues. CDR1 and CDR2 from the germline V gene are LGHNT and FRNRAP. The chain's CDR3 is CASGPGQGIDTEAFF. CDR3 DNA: TGTGCTAGTGGCCCGGGACAGGGAATAGACACTGAAGCTTTCTTT. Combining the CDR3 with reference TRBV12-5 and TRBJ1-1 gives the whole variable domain DARVTQTPRHKVTEMGQEVTMRCQPILGHNTVFWYRQTMMQGLELLAYFRNRAPLDDSGMPKDRFSAEMPDATLATLKIQPSEPRDSAVYFCASGPGQGIDTEAFFGQGTRLTVV.

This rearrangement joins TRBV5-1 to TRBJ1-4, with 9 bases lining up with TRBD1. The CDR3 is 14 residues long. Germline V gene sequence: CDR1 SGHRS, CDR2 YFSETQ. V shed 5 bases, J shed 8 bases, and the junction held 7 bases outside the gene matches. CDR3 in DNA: TGCGCCAGCAGTCCGGGACAGGGAGGCGAAAAACTGTTTTTT. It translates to CASSPGQGGEKLFF.

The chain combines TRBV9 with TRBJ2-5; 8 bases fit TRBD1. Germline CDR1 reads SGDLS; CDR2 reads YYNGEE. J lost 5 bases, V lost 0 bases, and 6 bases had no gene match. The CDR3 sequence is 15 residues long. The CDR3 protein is CASSVATGAGETQYF. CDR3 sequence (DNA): TGTGCCAGCAGCGTAGCGACAGGGGCGGGGGAGACCCAGTACTTC.

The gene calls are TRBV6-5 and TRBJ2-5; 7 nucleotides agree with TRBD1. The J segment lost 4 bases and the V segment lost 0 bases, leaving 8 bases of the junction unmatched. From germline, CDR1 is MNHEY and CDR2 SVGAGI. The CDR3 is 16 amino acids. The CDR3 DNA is TGTGCCAGCAGTTACTCGAGAGGGGGCCAGCGAGAGACCCAGTACTTC. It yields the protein CASSYSRGGQRETQYF.

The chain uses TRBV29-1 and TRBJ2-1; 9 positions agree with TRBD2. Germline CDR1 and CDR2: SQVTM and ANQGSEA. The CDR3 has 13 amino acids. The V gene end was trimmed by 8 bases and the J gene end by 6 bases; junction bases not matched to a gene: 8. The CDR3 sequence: CSLALAGTNEQFF. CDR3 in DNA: TGCAGCCTAGCGCTAGCGGGGACCAATGAGCAGTTCTTC.

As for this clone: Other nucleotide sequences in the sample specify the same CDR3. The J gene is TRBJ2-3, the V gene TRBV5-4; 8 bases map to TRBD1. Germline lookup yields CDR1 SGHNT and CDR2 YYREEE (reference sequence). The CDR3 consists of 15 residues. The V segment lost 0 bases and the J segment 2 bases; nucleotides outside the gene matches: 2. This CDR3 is CASSLDRGFTDTQYF. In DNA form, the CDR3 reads TGTGCCAGCAGCTTGGACAGGGGGTTCACAGATACGCAGTATTTT.